This T cell receptor beta chain comes out of a study of blood T cell repertoires in COVID-19. Study-wide background: Samples came from the United States, Italy and Spain, spanning acute and convalescent COVID-19. PBMCs, B-cell-depleted T cells, or T cells were the source of the cDNA or gDNA that made up the material.

The V end was cut by 7 bases, the J end by 2 bases, with 15 bases between. Germline assignment: CDR1 MNHNY and CDR2 SVGAGI (reference sequence). This CDR3 contains 14 residues. As handled by the study authors: Researchers report that nucleated cell counts were estimated from reference gene primer amplification. Libraries were prepared by immunoSEQ multiplex PCR; TCRdb keeps only in-frame clonotypes and omits some of them. The V and J calls and clone size are taken from that table; D and trimming were inferred from the DNA. The data contain 150,000 to 200,000 clones, roughly 84% of them singletons. V usage is TRBV6-6 and J usage is TRBJ2-7; D possibly corresponds to TRBD2 (6 bases). The receptor's source is a woman aged 55-69 years with acute or convalescent COVID-19. Sequences were obtained from peripheral blood. Here the CDR3 DNA reads TGTGCCAGCACAGGCAGGGACTTAACCTACGAGCAGTACTTC. Residues: CASTGRDLTYEQYF.